These 24 T cell receptor beta chains were all obtained from the same sample, sequenced in a study of blood T cell repertoires in COVID-19. Sequencing used immunoSEQ multiplex PCR; TCRdb keeps in-frame clones, though not all of them. The data show about 370,000 clones, with around 92% seen just once and around 3% held by the top ten. Sequencing was carried out using peripheral blood. The receptors were sampled from a woman aged 25-40 years with COVID-19, enrolled during active disease.

The rearrangement uses TRBV5-6 and TRBJ1-6, with TRBD1 as a possible D gene (5 bases). Germline assignment: CDR1 SGHDT and CDR2 YYEEEE. The CDR3 contains 18 residues. The V and J ends lost 4 bases and 5 bases respectively, with 22 bases between them. Here the CDR3 reads CASSPSRAVLRDNSPLHF. The DNA for the CDR3 is TGTGCCAGCAGCCCAAGCAGGGCTGTACTTAGGGATAATTCACCCCTCCACTTT. The full variable domain, with the rest looked up from reference TRBV5-6 and TRBJ1-6, is DAGVTQSPTHLIKTRGQQVTLRCSPKSGHDTVSWYQQALGQGPQFIFQYYEEEERQRGNFPDRFSGHQFPNYSSELNVNALLLGDSALYLCASSPSRAVLRDNSPLHFGNGTRLTVT.

The V call is TRBV6-5, the J call TRBJ2-1; 11 bases fit TRBD2. Per the germline V gene, CDR1 is MNHEY and CDR2 is SVGAGI. The CDR3 extends over 16 amino acids. The ends lost 4 bases at V and 1 base at J; junction bases unmatched: 3. The CDR3 spells CASSSLAGGSYNEQFF. The CDR3 DNA reads TGTGCCAGCAGTTCCCTAGCGGGGGGTTCCTACAATGAGCAGTTCTTC.

This clone was seen a single time. This chain uses TRBV10-3 with TRBJ2-5; possible D gene TRBD1, 5 bases. V was trimmed by 3 bases and J by 4 bases, leaving 12 bases between them. The CDR3 loop spans 14 amino acids. CDR1 and CDR2 (germline): ENHRY, SYGVKD. The CDR3 sequence is CAISDLQGSETQYF. CDR3 DNA: TGTGCCATCAGTGACCTTCAGGGTTCAGAGACCCAGTACTTC.

The rearrangement links TRBV6-6 to TRBJ1-5; D gene uncertain. Trimming took off 6 bases at V and 5 bases at J, with 8 bases between the two ends. This CDR3 is built from 12 residues. Germline CDR1 reads MNHNY; CDR2 reads SVGAGI (reference sequence). The CDR3 here is CASSLADQPQHF. DNA of the CDR3: TGTGCCAGCAGCCTGGCCGATCAGCCCCAGCATTTT.

With respect to this clone: Distinct nucleotide sequences in the sample also encode this CDR3. The chain has TRBV6-2 or TRBV6-3 and TRBJ1-2; 7 nucleotides match TRBD1. Germline V gene sequence: CDR1 MNHEY, CDR2 SVGEGT. The CDR3 is made up of 13 amino acids. J was trimmed by 4 bases and V by 3 bases; bases with no gene match: 2. In DNA form, the CDR3 reads TGTGCCAGCAGTTATCGGGACAGCTATGGCTACACCTTC. It encodes CASSYRDSYGYTF.

The sample holds one count of this clone. This chain connects TRBV5-1 to TRBJ1-1; D is ambiguous. Germline CDR1 is SGHRS and CDR2 is YFSETQ. This CDR3 is 15 amino acids long. Between the trimmed V and J ends, which lost 3 bases and 3 bases, there was a span of 15 bases. The CDR3: CASSSELGDDTEAFF. CDR3 DNA sequence: TGCGCCAGCAGCTCTGAATTGGGCGACGACACTGAAGCTTTCTTT.

The chain recombines TRBV6-2 or TRBV6-3 with TRBJ2-1; TRBD2 is a possible D gene (5 bases). This CDR3 spans 17 amino acids. CDR1 is MNHEY and CDR2 is SVGEGT in the germline V gene. Trimming removed 2 bases from V and 6 bases from J, with 20 bases in between. As DNA, the CDR3 is TGTGCCAGCAGTTACCCCCTCCTAGGGAAACTAGGCAATGAGCAGTTCTTC. Protein product: CASSYPLLGKLGNEQFF.

The chain links TRBV7-2 to TRBJ1-2, with no clear D. The germline gives CDR1 SGHTA, CDR2 FQGNSA. Between the trimmed V and J ends, which lost 1 base and 4 bases, there was a span of 13 bases. The CDR3 runs to 15 residues. CDR3 DNA sequence: TGTGCCAGCAGCTTAGTTGTTCAGAGGCTCTATGGCTACACCTTC. Its translation: CASSLVVQRLYGYTF.

CDR3 DNA: TGTGCCAGCAGCTTGAAGCGGGGGTCCTACAATGAGCAGTTCTTC. Residues: CASSLKRGSYNEQFF. The chain links TRBV5-4 to TRBJ2-1; 8 bases map to TRBD2. V trimming: 1 base; J trimming: 1 base; junction bases outside the gene matches: 1. Germline-derived CDR1 and CDR2 are SGHNT and YYREEE (reference sequence). The CDR3 contains 15 residues.

The rearrangement joins TRBV28 to TRBJ2-6, with 7 bases matching TRBD1. With V trimmed by 2 bases and J by 0 bases, 10 bases remained unmatched. Germline V CDR1 and CDR2: MDHEN, SYDVKM. The CDR3 is 19 residues long. The CDR3 DNA follows: TGTGCCAGCAGTTTACATCACCAGGGGGTCTACTCTGGGGCCAACGTCCTGACTTTC. This encodes CASSLHHQGVYSGANVLTF. Full variable domain (missing parts from reference TRBV28 and TRBJ2-6): DVKVTQSSRYLVKRTGEKVFLECVQDMDHENMFWYRQDPGLGLRLIYFSYDVKMKEKGDIPEGYSVSREKKERFSLILESASTNQTSMYLCASSLHHQGVYSGANVLTFGAGSRLTVL.

The chain uses TRBV6-2 or TRBV6-3 and TRBJ1-1; D possibly corresponds to TRBD1 (6 bases). Between the trimmed V and J ends, which lost 2 bases and 7 bases, there was a span of 14 bases. CDR1 is MNHEY and CDR2 is SVGEGT in the germline V gene. This CDR3 has 14 residues. CDR3 sequence: CASSYATGTGEAFF. CDR3 nucleotide sequence: TGTGCCAGCAGTTACGCTACAGGGACCGGTGAAGCTTTCTTT.

This chain joins TRBV12-3 or TRBV12-4 and TRBJ1-2; perhaps TRBD1 as D (6 bases). The V and J ends lost 6 bases and 8 bases respectively, with 13 bases between them. The CDR3 sequence is 12 residues long. The CDR3 coding sequence is TGTGCCAGCAGCGGGCCTGACAGGGGCTACACCTTC. This sequence encodes CASSGPDRGYTF.

The chain has TRBV4-3 and TRBJ2-1; 7 bases line up with TRBD2. With 0 bases clipped from V and 7 bases from J, the junction kept 6 bases outside the gene matches. Germline V gene lookup returns CDR1 LGHNA and CDR2 YSLEER. CDR3 length: 15 amino acids. In nucleotides, the CDR3 is TGCGCCAGCAGCCAAGATGGTCTACTAGCGAATGAGCAGTTCTTC. Protein: CASSQDGLLANEQFF.

The V gene is TRBV2, the J gene TRBJ2-4; the match to TRBD1 covers 7 bases. J was trimmed by 7 bases and V by 6 bases; bases with no gene match: 9. The CDR3 covers 14 residues. The germline V gene encodes CDR1 SNHLY and CDR2 FYNNEI. The CDR3 DNA follows: TGTGCCAGCAGCGACCGGACAGGCGGGAACATTCAGTACTTC. It yields the protein CASSDRTGGNIQYF. The whole variable domain, filled in from reference TRBV2 and TRBJ2-4, reads EPEVTQTPSHQVTQMGQEVILRCVPISNHLYFYWYRQILGQKVEFLVSFYNNEISEKSEIFDDQFSVERPDGSNFTLKIRSTKLEDSAMYFCASSDRTGGNIQYFGAGTRLSVL.

The chain joins TRBV4-3 to TRBJ2-5; TRBD2 matches at 9 bases. The CDR3 loop spans 18 amino acids. Trimming removed 1 base from V and 5 bases from J; junction bases left unmatched: 14. The germline CDR1 and CDR2 sequences are LGHNA and YSLEER. CDR3 sequence (DNA): TGCGCCAGCAGCCAAGCTACAGGCGGGGGGGCCGATTTGGAGACCCAGTACTTC. Protein: CASSQATGGGADLETQYF.

The CDR3 DNA is TGTGCCAGCAGCTTGGGGCTATCCCGTTCCCCCAACTCCTACAATGAGCAGTTCTTC. It codes for CASSLGLSRSPNSYNEQFF. J is TRBJ2-1 and V is TRBV7-6, with a weak D call TRBD1 (5 bases). Trimming cost V 3 bases and J 0 bases, with 21 bases left between them. The CDR3 runs 19 residues. From germline, CDR1 is SGHVS and CDR2 FNYEAQ.

V is TRBV19 and J is TRBJ1-3; 9 nucleotides match TRBD1. Germline CDR1 LNHDA, CDR2 SQIVND (reference sequence). The J segment lost 4 bases and the V segment lost 10 bases, leaving 8 bases of the junction unmatched. CDR3 length: 14 residues. The CDR3: CATSPTGGGNTIYF. In DNA form, the CDR3 reads TGTGCCACGTCCCCAACAGGGGGCGGAAACACCATATATTTT. The variable domain in full, with the rest retrieved from reference TRBV19 and TRBJ1-3, is DGGITQSPKYLFRKEGQNVTLSCEQNLNHDAMYWYRQDPGQGLRLIYYSQIVNDFQKGDIAEGYSVSREKKESFPLTVTSAQKNPTAFYLCATSPTGGGNTIYFGEGSWLTVV.

V and J are TRBV4-3 and TRBJ2-1, with D maybe TRBD1 (5 bases). This CDR3 is built from 15 residues. Deletions cut 8 bases from V and 1 base from J, with 15 bases between. Germline lookup yields CDR1 LGHNA and CDR2 YSLEER. CDR3 in DNA: TGCGCCAGCGGATTAGACAGCAGTTCCTACAATGAGCAGTTCTTC. Translation: CASGLDSSSYNEQFF.

This chain links TRBV4-3 with TRBJ2-1, with D tentatively TRBD2 (6 bases). This CDR3 is built from 16 residues. Trimming took off 0 bases at V and 3 bases at J, with 12 bases between the two ends. The V gene's germline CDR1 is LGHNA and CDR2 YSLEER. This CDR3 is CASSQDWLASYNEQFF. The CDR3 DNA sequence: TGCGCCAGCAGCCAAGATTGGCTAGCGAGCTACAATGAGCAGTTCTTC.

V gene TRBV9 combines with J gene TRBJ1-6, with TRBD1 identical over 9 bases. This CDR3 comprises 16 residues. The junction had 9 bases not matched to a gene; V was cut back by 3 bases and J by 8 bases. Germline V gives CDR1 SGDLS, CDR2 YYNGEE. The CDR3 reads CASSGRPGQGYSPLHF. CDR3 in DNA: TGTGCCAGCAGCGGACGGCCGGGACAGGGATATTCACCCCTCCACTTT.

V and J are TRBV4-2 and TRBJ1-6, with a weak D call TRBD1 (6 bases). This CDR3 is built from 16 residues. Trimming shortened V by 1 base and J by 4 bases, and 11 bases separated the two germline ends. CDR1 is LGHNA and CDR2 is YNFKEQ in the germline V gene. The CDR3 DNA is TGTGCCAGCAGCCAAGGGGGGCGCCGGTATAATTCACCCCTCCACTTT. As protein: CASSQGGRRYNSPLHF.

The CDR3 region is CASSKYPRPNYGYTF. The CDR3 coding sequence is TGTGCCAGCAGCAAATACCCGAGGCCTAACTATGGCTACACCTTC. The chain recombines TRBV28 with TRBJ1-2; D remains unclear. The CDR3 runs to 15 residues. V dropped 6 bases and J dropped 0 bases, with 14 bases sitting between them. The V gene's germline CDR1 is MDHEN and CDR2 SYDVKM.

This clone appeared once. This rearrangement joins TRBV5-4 to TRBJ2-3; a weak D match, TRBD2 (6 bases). CDR3 length: 15 amino acids. Germline lookup yields CDR1 SGHNT and CDR2 YYREEE (reference sequence). The ends were cut back, 4 bases at V and 3 bases at J, with 15 bases in the middle. The CDR3 reads CASSAKLATTDTQYF. DNA for the CDR3: TGTGCCAGCAGCGCAAAGCTAGCGACGACAGATACGCAGTATTTT.

The rearrangement links TRBV18 to TRBJ2-4; 9 nucleotides line up with TRBD1. The germline gives CDR1 KGHSH, CDR2 LQKENI. Unmatched junction bases numbered 7, after V lost 6 bases and J lost 4 bases. The CDR3 contains 15 residues. The DNA of the CDR3 is TGTGCCAGCTCGTGGACAGGGGCGTCGAAAAACATTCAGTACTTC. Translated, it gives CASSWTGASKNIQYF.